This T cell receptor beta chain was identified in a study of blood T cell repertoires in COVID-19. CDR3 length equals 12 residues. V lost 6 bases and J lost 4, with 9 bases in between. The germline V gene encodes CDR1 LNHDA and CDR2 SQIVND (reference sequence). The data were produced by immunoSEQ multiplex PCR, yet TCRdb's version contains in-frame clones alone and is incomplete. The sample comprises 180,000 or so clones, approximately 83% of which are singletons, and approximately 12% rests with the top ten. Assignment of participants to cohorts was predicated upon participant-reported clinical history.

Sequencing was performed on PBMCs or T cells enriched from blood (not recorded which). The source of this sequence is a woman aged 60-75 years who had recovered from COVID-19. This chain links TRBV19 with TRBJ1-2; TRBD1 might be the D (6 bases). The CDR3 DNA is TGTGCCAGTAGCCAGGGGACCTATGGCTACACCTTC. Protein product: CASSQGTYGYTF.